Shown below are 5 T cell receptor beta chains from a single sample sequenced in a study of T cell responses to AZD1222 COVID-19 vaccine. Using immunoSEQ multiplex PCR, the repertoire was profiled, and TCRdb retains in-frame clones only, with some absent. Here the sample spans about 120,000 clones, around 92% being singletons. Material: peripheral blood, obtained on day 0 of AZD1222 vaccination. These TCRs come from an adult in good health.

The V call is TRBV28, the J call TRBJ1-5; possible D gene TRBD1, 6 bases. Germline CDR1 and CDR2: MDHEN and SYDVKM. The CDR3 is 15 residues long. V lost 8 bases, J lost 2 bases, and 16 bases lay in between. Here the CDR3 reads CASYSTGHRNQPQHF. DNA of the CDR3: TGTGCCAGCTACTCAACGGGACACCGCAATCAGCCCCAGCATTTT.

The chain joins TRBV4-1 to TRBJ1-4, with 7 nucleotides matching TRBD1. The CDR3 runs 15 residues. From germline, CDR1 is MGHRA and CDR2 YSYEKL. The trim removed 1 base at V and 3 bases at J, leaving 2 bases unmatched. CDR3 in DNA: TGCGCCAGCAGCCAAGGGGACAGCTCTAATGAAAAACTGTTTTTT. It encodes CASSQGDSSNEKLFF.

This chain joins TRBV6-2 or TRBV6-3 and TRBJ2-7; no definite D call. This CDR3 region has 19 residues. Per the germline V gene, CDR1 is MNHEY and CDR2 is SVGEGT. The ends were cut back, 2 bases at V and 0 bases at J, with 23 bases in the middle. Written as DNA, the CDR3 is TGTGCCAGCAGTTACGGAGTTAACGTGGCAGGTCGGAGCTCCTACGAGCAGTACTTC. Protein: CASSYGVNVAGRSSYEQYF.

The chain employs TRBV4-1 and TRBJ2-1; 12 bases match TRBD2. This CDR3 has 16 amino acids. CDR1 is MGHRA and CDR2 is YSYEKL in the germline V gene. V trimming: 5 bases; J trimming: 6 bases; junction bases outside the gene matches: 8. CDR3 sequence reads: CASSDPSSGGANEQFF. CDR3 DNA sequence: TGCGCCAGCAGCGACCCCTCTAGCGGGGGGGCCAATGAGCAGTTCTTC.

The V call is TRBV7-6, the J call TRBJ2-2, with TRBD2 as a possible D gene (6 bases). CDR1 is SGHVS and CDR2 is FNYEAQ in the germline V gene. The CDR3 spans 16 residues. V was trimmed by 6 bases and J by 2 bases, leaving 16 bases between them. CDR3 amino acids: CASSWGTPENTGELFF. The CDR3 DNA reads TGTGCCAGCAGTTGGGGGACTCCAGAAAACACCGGGGAGCTGTTTTTT.